This T cell receptor beta chain was recovered during a study of regulatory T cells in long-lasting Graves disease. With iRepertoire HTBI primers and Arm-PCR of CDR3 regions, TCR beta libraries were built. One entry per CDR3 protein results from TCRdb running MiXCR on the multiplex PCR reads. The table records approximately 400,000 distinct CDR3 sequences, roughly a sixth of them present only once. Time point denoted: newly diagnosed GD, antithyroid drugs for less than 3 months. There was RNA extracted from PBMCs, and the TCR library was made from it. In each case, Graves' disease was diagnosed per American Thyroid Association guidelines. This clonotype was seen at least ten times. The CDR3 is 15 residues long. CDR1 and CDR2 (germline): DFQATT, SNEGSKA (reference sequence). J gave up 4 bases and V 3 bases, and 8 bases lay outside the gene matches.

The chain employs TRBV20-1 and TRBJ1-5, with 8 positions matching TRBD1. The source material was peripheral blood mononuclear cells (PBMCs), sampled at new diagnosis, from a patient treated with antithyroid drugs. This receptor was obtained from a female donor with Graves disease. CDR3: CSARDDRGLNQPQHF. The DNA of the CDR3 is TGCAGTGCTAGGGACGACAGGGGATTAAATCAGCCCCAGCATTTT.